This TCR beta chain was sequenced for a study of blood T cell repertoires in COVID-19. Study summary: From the United States, Italy and Spain came samples of acute and convalescent COVID-19. Nucleic acid was either cDNA or gDNA, and it came from T cells, B-cell-depleted T cells, or PBMCs.

This clone showed up just once. In the study's own analysis: Estimates of nucleated cell counts were drawn from the amplification of reference gene primers. Generated by immunoSEQ multiplex PCR, the TCRdb table keeps only in-frame clones and is missing some. The V and J calls and the clone size are those of that table, but D and trimming were determined from the DNA. The table has some 150,000 clones, 70% to 90% seen once. V lost 6 bases to trimming and J lost 4 bases, with 16 bases between them. Germline values: CDR1 MNHEY, CDR2 SMNVEV (reference sequence). This CDR3 region has 15 residues. This TCR derives from a man in his fifties or sixties who had recovered from COVID-19. The chain employs TRBV27 and TRBJ2-1; a weak D match, TRBD1 (5 bases). Sequences were obtained from peripheral blood. CDR3 residues: CASRLDSFRYNEQFF. DNA of the CDR3: TGTGCCAGCAGATTAGACAGTTTTAGGTACAATGAGCAGTTCTTC.